The 26 T cell receptor beta chains reported below all come from one sample, sequenced in a study of blood T cell repertoires in COVID-19. Measured with immunoSEQ multiplex PCR; TCRdb has only the in-frame clones, and not every one. In the table there are 95,000 to 150,000 clones, about four fifths of which are singletons. Sequenced material: peripheral blood. The source of these receptors is a man between 65 and 85 years old with acute or convalescent COVID-19.

V usage is TRBV11-2 and J usage is TRBJ1-2; D is undetermined. From germline, CDR1 is SGHAT and CDR2 FQNNGV. This CDR3 comprises 15 residues. V dropped 0 bases and J dropped 6 bases, with 14 bases sitting between them. The CDR3: CASSLERGVVDGYTF. The CDR3 DNA reads as TGTGCCAGCAGCTTAGAGCGGGGAGTAGTGGATGGCTACACCTTC.

The DNA of the CDR3 is TGTGCCTGGAGTGCAGGGTCGGATGAAAAACTGTTTTTT. Amino acids: CAWSAGSDEKLFF. The V call is TRBV30, the J call TRBJ1-4; TRBD1 might be the D (5 bases). The V gene's germline CDR1 is GTSNPN and CDR2 SVGIG (reference sequence). This CDR3 spans 13 amino acids. Trimming removed 1 base from V and 6 bases from J, with 9 bases in between.

There are a few counts of this clone. V usage is TRBV7-3 and J usage is TRBJ2-3; 7 bases line up with TRBD1. The junction had 14 bases not matched to a gene; V was cut back by 0 bases and J by 11 bases. Germline loops: CDR1 SGHTA, CDR2 FQGTGA. The CDR3 has 16 residues. CDR3 sequence reads: CASSLTDRVPSKGQYF. CDR3 DNA sequence: TGTGCCAGCAGCTTAACAGACAGGGTTCCTAGTAAAGGGCAGTATTTT.

This chain links TRBV7-9 with TRBJ1-3; possibly TRBD1 for D (5 bases). CDR1 SEHNR and CDR2 FQNEAQ come from the germline V gene (reference sequence). Trimming pared 5 bases from V and 0 bases from J, leaving 11 bases between. The CDR3 has 15 residues. As DNA, the CDR3 is TGTGCCAGCAGCACGGGACTGATCTCTGGAAACACCATATATTTT. It codes for CASSTGLISGNTIYF. Using reference TRBV7-9 and TRBJ1-3 for the parts outside the CDR3, the full variable domain is DTGVSQNPRHKITKRGQNVTFRCDPISEHNRLYWYRQTLGQGPEFLTYFQNEAQLEKSRLLSDRFSAERPKGSFSTLEIQRTEQGDSAMYLCASSTGLISGNTIYFGEGSWLTVV.

This clone was counted between two and nine times. The J gene is TRBJ1-2, the V gene TRBV10-3; D is possibly TRBD1 (6 bases). Per the germline V gene, CDR1 is ENHRY and CDR2 is SYGVKD. Trimming cost V 6 bases and J 4 bases, with 15 bases left between them. This CDR3 region has 14 residues. The CDR3 protein is CAIRSTDRIYGYTF. The CDR3 DNA reads TGTGCCATCAGGTCGACCGACAGGATCTATGGCTACACCTTC.

V gene TRBV6-6 combines with J gene TRBJ2-2, with 9 bases that match TRBD2. V lost 6 bases, J lost 4 bases, and 3 bases stayed unmatched. Germline loops: CDR1 MNHNY, CDR2 SVGAGI (reference sequence). The CDR3 has 14 residues. This CDR3 reads CASRFSGGTGELFF. The CDR3 DNA follows: TGTGCCAGCAGGTTTAGCGGGGGCACCGGGGAGCTGTTTTTT.

V usage is TRBV2 and J usage is TRBJ1-1, with D hard to call. V was shortened by 5 bases and J by 1 base, with 8 bases between the two germline ends. CDR3 length equals 13 residues. Germline lookup yields CDR1 SNHLY and CDR2 FYNNEI. The CDR3 reads CASSSRQNTEAFF. The CDR3 DNA reads TGTGCCAGCAGTTCCCGACAGAACACTGAAGCTTTCTTT.

The chain is built from TRBV7-2 and TRBJ2-3, with TRBD2 identical over 14 bases. CDR1 is SGHTA and CDR2 is FQGNSA in the germline V gene. Losses at the gene ends were 4 bases for V and 1 base for J; bases not matched to a gene: 1. CDR3 length: 16 amino acids. CDR3 sequence reads: CASSWGLAGGTDTQYF. The CDR3 DNA reads as TGTGCCAGCAGCTGGGGACTAGCGGGGGGCACAGATACGCAGTATTTT.

The chain joins TRBV5-1 to TRBJ1-2; 10 nucleotides line up with TRBD1. V lost 0 bases, J lost 8 bases, and 7 bases stayed unmatched. The CDR3 totals 15 residues. Germline V gene lookup returns CDR1 SGHRS and CDR2 YFSETQ. The CDR3 here is CASSLAGGQGGGYTF. CDR3 DNA: TGCGCCAGCAGCTTGGCAGGAGGACAGGGGGGCGGCTACACCTTC.

The chain is built from TRBV2 and TRBJ1-1; 10 nucleotides align to TRBD1. There are 16 residues in the CDR3. From germline, CDR1 is SNHLY and CDR2 FYNNEI. The ends lost 6 bases at V and 2 bases at J; junction bases unmatched: 9. CDR3 in amino acids: CASSPIETGGNTEAFF. As DNA, the CDR3 is TGTGCCAGCAGCCCGATCGAGACAGGGGGCAACACTGAAGCTTTCTTT.

The chain carries TRBV9 and TRBJ2-5; 7 positions agree with TRBD1. The junction had 10 bases not matched to a gene; V was cut back by 0 bases and J by 2 bases. The CDR3 length is 17 residues. Germline V gene data show CDR1 as SGDLS and CDR2 as YYNGEE. CDR3 nucleotide sequence: TGTGCCAGCAGCGTAGGAATCGTAGGGGGCGGACAAGAGACCCAGTACTTC. Its translation is CASSVGIVGGGQETQYF.

This clone is a singleton in its sample. V is TRBV7-2 and J is TRBJ1-1, with D maybe TRBD1 (5 bases). The ends were cut back, 5 bases at V and 10 bases at J, with 17 bases in the middle. The CDR3 loop spans 13 amino acids. Germline assignment: CDR1 SGHTA and CDR2 FQGNSA. CDR3 nucleotide sequence: TGTGCCAGCAGCCCCCGGGACTTGACTCCAGCTTTCTTT. Translating gives CASSPRDLTPAFF. Full variable domain (outside the CDR3, taken from reference TRBV7-2 and TRBJ1-1): GAGVSQSPSNKVTEKGKDVELRCDPISGHTALYWYRQSLGQGLEFLIYFQGNSAPDKSGLPSDRFSAERTGGSVSTLTIQRTQQEDSAVYLCASSPRDLTPAFFGQGTRLTVV.

This clone is a singleton in its sample. This chain uses TRBV18 with TRBJ2-1; 8 bases fit TRBD1. From germline, CDR1 is KGHSH and CDR2 LQKENI. The CDR3 consists of 15 residues. Unmatched junction bases numbered 5, after V lost 3 bases and J lost 4 bases. Here the CDR3 DNA reads TGTGCCAGCTCACCTCTCAGGGGGCTTTACAATGAGCAGTTCTTC. As protein: CASSPLRGLYNEQFF.

The chain links TRBV5-1 to TRBJ1-5; D remains ambiguous. The V and J ends lost 6 bases and 0 bases respectively, with 19 bases between them. This CDR3 is 17 amino acids long. Germline lookup yields CDR1 SGHRS and CDR2 YFSETQ. CDR3 coding DNA: TGCGCCAGCACCAAGACACCTCCCGCTTATAGCAATCAGCCCCAGCATTTT. It codes for CASTKTPPAYSNQPQHF.

This clone was counted only a few times. This chain uses TRBV9 with TRBJ1-1; 8 nucleotides match TRBD1. Germline trimming cut 4 bases from V and 0 bases from J; bases unmatched to any gene: 8. There are 16 residues in the CDR3. Germline CDR1 is SGDLS and CDR2 is YYNGEE. The CDR3 DNA reads TGTGCCAGCAGCCCCCAAGGACAGGGTTTGAACACTGAAGCTTTCTTT. It specifies CASSPQGQGLNTEAFF.

The gene calls are TRBV12-5 and TRBJ1-1; no clear D. From germline, CDR1 is LGHNT and CDR2 FRNRAP. V was pared by 1 base and J by 11 bases, with 17 bases between. The CDR3 contains 14 residues. CDR3 coding DNA: TGTGCTAGTGGTTTGGCTGGGAGACCGGTTCGTGCTTTCTTT. It specifies CASGLAGRPVRAFF.

The chain has TRBV14 and TRBJ2-7, with D unclear. Germline V gene lookup returns CDR1 SGHDN and CDR2 FVKESK. The CDR3 is 13 amino acids. Trimming shortened V by 5 bases and J by 3 bases, and 11 bases separated the two germline ends. CDR3 in amino acids: CASSKSVSYEQYF. In nucleotides, the CDR3 is TGTGCCAGCAGCAAAAGCGTCAGCTACGAGCAGTACTTC.

The V call is TRBV2, the J call TRBJ1-5; D might be TRBD1 (5 bases). Trimming stripped 4 bases from V and 8 bases from J, with 15 bases between. Germline V gene data show CDR1 as SNHLY and CDR2 as FYNNEI. This CDR3 contains 14 residues. This CDR3 reads CASSAGTPIEPQHF. In DNA form, the CDR3 reads TGTGCCAGCAGTGCAGGGACTCCAATCGAGCCCCAGCATTTT.

The chain joins TRBV13 to TRBJ1-6; possible D gene TRBD1, 6 bases. The V and J ends lost 4 bases and 6 bases respectively, with 16 bases between them. CDR3 length: 16 amino acids. CDR1 is PRHDT, CDR2 FYEKMQ, per germline (reference sequence). The CDR3 DNA reads TGTGCCAGCAGCTACCCCCGACAGGACTTTAATTCACCCCTCCACTTT. Translating it yields CASSYPRQDFNSPLHF. The full variable domain, rest sourced from reference TRBV13 and TRBJ1-6, is AAGVIQSPRHLIKEKRETATLKCYPIPRHDTVYWYQQGPGQDPQFLISFYEKMQSDKGSIPDRFSAQQFSDYHSELNMSSLELGDSALYFCASSYPRQDFNSPLHFGNGTRLTVT.

The chain employs TRBV28 and TRBJ1-4, with D perhaps TRBD1 (5 bases). Germline V gene data show CDR1 as MDHEN and CDR2 as SYDVKM. The CDR3 is 10 residues long. Here the CDR3 DNA reads TGTGGTGGGACTCAGGAAAAACTGTTTTTT. This sequence encodes CGGTQEKLFF. Drawing the rest from reference TRBV28 and TRBJ1-4, the complete variable domain is DVKVTQSSRYLVKRTGEKVFLECVQDMDHENMFWYRQDPGLGLRLIYFSYDVKMKEKGDIPEGYSVSREKKERFSLILESASTNQTSMYLCGGTQEKLFFGSGTQLSVL.

The genes are TRBV7-2 and TRBJ2-3; TRBD2 agrees at 10 bases. The V gene's germline CDR1 is SGHTA and CDR2 FQGNSA. There are 19 residues in the CDR3. The junction had 15 bases not matched to a gene; V was cut back by 5 bases and J by 1 base. The CDR3 is CASSPQALSSGGGTDTQYF. CDR3 nucleotides: TGTGCCAGCAGCCCCCAAGCCCTTTCTAGCGGGGGAGGCACAGATACGCAGTATTTT.

The gene calls are TRBV12-2 and TRBJ2-7; TRBD2 was called by the table and not checked on the DNA. TRBV12-2 is assigned pseudogene status. This CDR3 is built from 12 residues. The CDR3 here is CASRLARDEQYF. The CDR3 coding sequence is TGTGCAAGTCGCTTGGCCCGGGACGAGCAGTACTTC.

The CDR3 here is CASSPGQGRITGELFF. The CDR3 DNA sequence: TGCGCCAGCAGCCCGGGACAGGGGCGAATCACCGGGGAGCTGTTTTTT. The chain carries TRBV4-1 and TRBJ2-2; 10 bases are shared with TRBD1. J was trimmed by 4 bases and V by 4 bases; bases with no gene match: 6. The V gene's germline CDR1 is MGHRA and CDR2 YSYEKL. This CDR3 contains 16 residues.

The rearrangement uses TRBV15 and TRBJ1-1, with TRBD1 matching over 9 bases. The CDR3 is 15 amino acids. The V segment lost 2 bases and the J segment 1 base; nucleotides outside the gene matches: 2. CDR1 is LNHNV, CDR2 YYDKDF, per germline (reference sequence). The CDR3 DNA reads TGTGCCACCAGCAGATGGGGACAGGGGAACACTGAAGCTTTCTTT. It codes for CATSRWGQGNTEAFF.

Concerning this clone itself: Different DNA sequences within this sample yield the same CDR3. The V gene is TRBV3-1 (or the pseudogene TRBV3-2), the J gene TRBJ1-2; D remains unclear. Germline V gene sequence: CDR1 LGHDT, CDR2 YNNKEL (reference sequence). This CDR3 is built from 15 residues. The ends were cut back, 1 base at V and 0 bases at J, with 9 bases in the middle. CDR3 region: CASSQGPRPNYGYTF. CDR3 coding DNA: TGTGCCAGCAGCCAAGGCCCCAGGCCTAACTATGGCTACACCTTC.

The V call is TRBV3-1 (or the pseudogene TRBV3-2), the J call TRBJ1-5, with no clear D. CDR1 LGHDT and CDR2 YNNKEL come from the germline V gene (reference sequence). Between the trimmed V and J ends, which lost 6 bases and 2 bases, there was a span of 14 bases. The CDR3 runs to 15 residues. The CDR3 sequence is CASSLTLAGNQPQHF. The CDR3 coding sequence is TGTGCCAGCAGTCTTACCCTTGCGGGCAATCAGCCCCAGCATTTT.